One sample yielded the 10 T cell receptor beta chains listed below, sequenced in a study of T cells in Graves' hyperthyroidism and ophthalmopathy. Researchers amplified the TCR beta CDR3 regions from RNA transcripts. The study used the HTBI primer set for a first-round RT-PCR of the TCR CDR3. TCRdb reanalysed the multiplex PCR reads using MiXCR and keeps one entry per CDR3 protein. The sample has roughly 380,000 distinct CDR3 sequences, approximately 15% seen once. The specimen sequenced was blood. All receptors derive from a woman aged 55-70 years with Graves' hyperthyroidism.

This clonotype was seen at least ten times. The rearrangement joins TRBV7-9 to TRBJ1-4; D is uncertain. Germline V gene lookup returns CDR1 SEHNR and CDR2 FQNEAQ (reference sequence). The length of the CDR3 is 13 residues. V lost 4 bases to trimming and J lost 5 bases, with 8 bases between them. The CDR3 region is CASSSLENEKLFF. CDR3 in DNA: TGTGCCAGCAGCTCCCTCGAAAATGAAAAACTGTTTTTT.

A note on this clonotype: Given a much more abundant clone one base away, this may be a read error. This chain joins TRBV28 and TRBJ2-4, with 7 bases aligning to TRBD1. This CDR3 region has 13 residues. CDR1 MDHEN and CDR2 SYDVKM come from the germline V gene. With V trimmed by 8 bases and J by 6 bases, 7 bases remained unmatched. The CDR3 nucleotides are TGTGCCAGCGATGCTGGGGACAGAAACATTCAGTACTTC. Translated: CASDAGDRNIQYF. Full variable domain (missing parts from reference TRBV28 and TRBJ2-4): DVKVTQSSRYLVKRTGEKVFLECVQDMDHENMFWYRQDPGLGLRLIYFSYDVKMKEKGDIPEGYSVSREKKERFSLILESASTNQTSMYLCASDAGDRNIQYFGAGTRLSVL.

In this sample, this clonotype turned up many times. The rearrangement uses TRBV3-1 and TRBJ2-4, with 7 bases identical to TRBD2. The CDR3 sequence is 15 residues long. Germline lookup yields CDR1 LGHDT and CDR2 YNNKEL (reference sequence). The V gene end was trimmed by 3 bases and the J gene end by 6 bases; junction bases not matched to a gene: 8. In DNA form, the CDR3 reads TGTGCCAGCAGCCAGGGGAGCGGGATGAGAAACATTCAGTACTTC. Its protein is CASSQGSGMRNIQYF.

This clonotype occurred a few times. The J gene is TRBJ2-7, the V gene TRBV4-1; no definite D call. The CDR3 spans 14 residues. Trimming removed 1 base from V and 2 bases from J, with 9 bases in between. CDR1 is MGHRA and CDR2 is YSYEKL in the germline V gene. The CDR3 sequence: CASSQGGFAYEQYF. CDR3 nucleotide sequence: TGCGCCAGCAGCCAAGGTGGCTTTGCCTACGAGCAGTACTTC.

This clonotype was seen many times. The chain recombines TRBV11-2 with TRBJ2-7, with D possibly being TRBD1 or TRBD2 (5 bases each). The V gene lost 2 bases and the J gene lost 3 bases, with 11 bases spanning the gap. This CDR3 has 14 residues. Per the germline V gene, CDR1 is SGHAT and CDR2 is FQNNGV. The CDR3 loop reads CASSLNGGRYEQYF. The CDR3 DNA reads TGTGCCAGCAGCTTAAATGGGGGACGCTACGAGCAGTACTTC.

This clonotype was counted ten times or more. The chain is built from TRBV27 and TRBJ2-1; 11 nucleotides match TRBD2. With V trimmed by 0 bases and J by 2 bases, 0 bases remained unmatched. There are 16 residues in the CDR3. Per the germline V gene, CDR1 is MNHEY and CDR2 is SMNVEV (reference sequence). The CDR3 region is CASSLSGLAAYNEQFF. Written as DNA, the CDR3 is TGTGCCAGCAGTTTATCGGGACTAGCGGCCTACAATGAGCAGTTCTTC.

This clonotype has only a few counts. The chain employs TRBV12-5 and TRBJ2-1, with D hard to call. This CDR3 has 17 amino acids. V was pared by 0 bases and J by 4 bases, with 16 bases between. Germline V gene data show CDR1 as LGHNT and CDR2 as FRNRAP. The CDR3 reads CASGLVVGPPLYNEQFF. The CDR3 DNA sequence: TGTGCTAGTGGTTTGGTAGTAGGGCCCCCCTTGTACAATGAGCAGTTCTTC. Based on the CDR3 plus reference TRBV12-5 and TRBJ2-1, the full variable domain is DARVTQTPRHKVTEMGQEVTMRCQPILGHNTVFWYRQTMMQGLELLAYFRNRAPLDDSGMPKDRFSAEMPDATLATLKIQPSEPRDSAVYFCASGLVVGPPLYNEQFFGPGTRLTVL.

This clonotype was seen a few times. The rearrangement joins TRBV5-5 to TRBJ1-6; 7 bases map to TRBD1. This CDR3 contains 15 residues. V lost 1 base to trimming and J lost 13 bases; unmatched junction nucleotides: 11. Germline CDR1 and CDR2: SGHKS and YYEKEE (reference sequence). CDR3 in amino acids: CASSLSLTGAIPLHF. For the CDR3, the DNA is TGTGCCAGCAGCTTGAGTCTTACAGGGGCTATCCCCCTCCACTTT.

The chain joins TRBV20-1 to TRBJ2-1; TRBD2 matches 8 bases. This CDR3 is built from 14 residues. V gave up 5 bases and J gave up 2 bases; unmatched junction bases: 5. Germline V gene lookup returns CDR1 DFQATT and CDR2 SNEGSKA (reference sequence). CDR3: CSAPLAAAYNEQFF. The CDR3, as DNA: TGCAGTGCTCCACTAGCGGCCGCCTACAATGAGCAGTTCTTC.

This clonotype was counted between two and nine times. The chain couples TRBV4-1 to TRBJ2-3; D might be TRBD2 (5 bases). Looked up from germline, CDR1 is MGHRA and CDR2 is YSYEKL. The CDR3 is 16 residues long. Trimming stripped 2 bases from V and 4 bases from J, with 16 bases between. CDR3 protein: CASSQPIERPADTQYF. DNA for the CDR3: TGCGCCAGCAGCCAACCTATTGAGCGGCCGGCAGATACGCAGTATTTT.